This T cell receptor beta chain is from a study of T-cell reconstitution after alpha-beta-depleted transplantation in children. This CDR3 has 13 residues. CDR1 is MNHEY, CDR2 SVGAGI, per germline. Trimming left V 2 bases short and J 3 bases short, with 4 bases between. The authors prepared the TCRbeta library with unique molecular identifiers. TCRdb analysed the PCR reads with MiXCR anew, one entry per CDR3 protein. The sample lists under 300,000 distinct CDR3 sequences; around 8.9% were seen once. This clonotype was recorded many times. The clonotype originates from a human donor who donated a stem cell graft to a child with SCID. V and J are TRBV6-5 and TRBJ2-2; D is ambiguous. This material consisted of PBMCs from the stem cell graft donor, taken from the stem cell graft. The CDR3 nucleotides are TGTGCCAGCAGTTACGGTCACACCGGGGAGCTGTTTTTT. Translation: CASSYGHTGELFF.